This T cell receptor (beta chain) is drawn from a study of T cell repertoires in cytomegalovirus infection (dated by TCRdb to the late 2010s). Some background on the complete study: Recently identified HLA-C-restricted CMV epitopes, whose presentation resists viral immunomodulation, were targeted by peptide stimulations together with well-studied HLA-B-restricted epitopes. Because public TCR beta signatures pointed to carriage of CMV infection together with the matching HLA type, the HLA type of each donor mattered for the analysis. The study at large found these results: The ex vivo response was dominated by HLA-C-restricted CMV-specific TCR beta clonotypes, and the single most frequent clonotype in two of eight donors was supplied by these HLA-C-restricted clonotypes. Carriers of CMV infection plus the relevant HLA type were discriminated by the cumulative frequency of public TCR beta family members in the study cohort and in an independent roughly 370-donor cohort.

The treatment or condition label of this sample denotes: in vitro stimulation with specific CMV peptide epitopes to enrich CMV-specific T cells. Ends trimmed: V by 3 bases, J by 5 bases; bases unmatched to a gene: 9. Per the germline V gene, SGHTA is the CDR1 and FQGNSA is the CDR2. From the cysteine through the phenylalanine, the CDR3 covers 16 amino acids. The CDR3 DNA has 48 bases and is translated from base 1. The data were produced on an Illumina HiSeq 1500. Starting from the raw public reads, TCRdb applied fastp trimming at Q25, assembled clones with MiXCR and retained in-frame beta chains. Merged by CDR3 protein, the rows form single entries marked with the most common genes and DNA. This sample gives a few hundred thousand distinct CDR3 sequences in total; roughly 42% of them show up just once. About half of the sample belongs to the ten largest clones. This clonotype was recorded a few times. The target of this receptor is not known. Base-call qualities are not available, and no considerably larger clone is one nucleotide away.

Material: cultured PBMCs, obtained from culture after CMV antigen stimulation. The receptor chain draws on TRBV7-2 and TRBJ2-5; 10 bases in the middle match TRBD2. The sequence came from a human donor in good health (CMV status not recorded). Some clones in this sample may be carry-over from other donors' samples. CDR3 reads: CASSFPGLAAQETQYF. At the DNA level, the sequence is TGTGCCAGCAGCTTTCCCGGACTAGCGGCCCAGGAGACCCAGTACTTC.